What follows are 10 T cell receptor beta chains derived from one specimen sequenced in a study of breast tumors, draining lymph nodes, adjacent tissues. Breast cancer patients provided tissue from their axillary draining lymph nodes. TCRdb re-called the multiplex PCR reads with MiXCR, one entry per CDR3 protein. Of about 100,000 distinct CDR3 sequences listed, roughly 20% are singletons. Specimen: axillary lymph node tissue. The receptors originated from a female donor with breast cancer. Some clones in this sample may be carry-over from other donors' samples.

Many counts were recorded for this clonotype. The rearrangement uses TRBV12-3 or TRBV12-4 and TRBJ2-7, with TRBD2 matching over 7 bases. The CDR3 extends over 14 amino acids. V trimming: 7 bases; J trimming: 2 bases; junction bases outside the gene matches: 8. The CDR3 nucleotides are TGTGCCAGCAACCCCGGGACTACTACCTACGAGCAGTACTTC. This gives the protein CASNPGTTTYEQYF.

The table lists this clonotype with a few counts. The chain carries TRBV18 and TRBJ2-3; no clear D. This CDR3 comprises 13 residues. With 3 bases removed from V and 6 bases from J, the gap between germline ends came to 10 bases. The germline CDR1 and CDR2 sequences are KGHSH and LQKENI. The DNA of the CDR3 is TGTGCCAGCTCACCCGTTTATGTGGATACGCAGTATTTT. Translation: CASSPVYVDTQYF. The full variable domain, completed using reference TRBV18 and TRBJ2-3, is NAGVMQNPRHLVRRRGQEARLRCSPMKGHSHVYWYRQLPEEGLKFMVYLQKENIIDESGMPKERFSAEFPKEGPSILRIQQVVRGDSAAYFCASSPVYVDTQYFGPGTRLTVL.

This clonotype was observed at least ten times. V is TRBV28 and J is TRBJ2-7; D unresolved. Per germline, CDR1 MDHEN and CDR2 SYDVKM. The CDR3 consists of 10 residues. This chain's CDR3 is CDLSSCEQYF. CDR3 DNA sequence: TGTGACCTCAGCAGCTGCGAGCAGTACTTC.

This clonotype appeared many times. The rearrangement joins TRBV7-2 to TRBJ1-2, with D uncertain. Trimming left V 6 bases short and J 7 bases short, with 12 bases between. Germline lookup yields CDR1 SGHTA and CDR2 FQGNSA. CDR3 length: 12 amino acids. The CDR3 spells CASSVAGLGYTF. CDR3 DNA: TGTGCCAGCAGTGTAGCCGGACTTGGCTACACCTTC.

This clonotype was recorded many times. CDR3 residues: CASSPLDRGRGEQYF. In DNA form, the CDR3 reads TGTGCCAGCAGCCCCCTCGACAGGGGAAGGGGTGAGCAGTACTTC. J is TRBJ2-7 and V is TRBV5-6; TRBD1 matches 8 bases. The CDR3 totals 15 residues. V shed 4 bases and J 7 bases; nucleotides not matched to a gene: 13. CDR1 is SGHDT, CDR2 YYEEEE, per germline. Full variable domain (missing parts from reference TRBV5-6 and TRBJ2-7): DAGVTQSPTHLIKTRGQQVTLRCSPKSGHDTVSWYQQALGQGPQFIFQYYEEEERQRGNFPDRFSGHQFPNYSSELNVNALLLGDSALYLCASSPLDRGRGEQYFGPGTRLTVT.

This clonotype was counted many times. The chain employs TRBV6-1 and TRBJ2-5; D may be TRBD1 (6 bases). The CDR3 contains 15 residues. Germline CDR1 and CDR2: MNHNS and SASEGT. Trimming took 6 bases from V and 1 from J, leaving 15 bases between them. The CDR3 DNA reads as TGTGCCAGCAGGTTTTGGGGGCAGGGCCAAGAGACCCAGTACTTC. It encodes CASRFWGQGQETQYF.

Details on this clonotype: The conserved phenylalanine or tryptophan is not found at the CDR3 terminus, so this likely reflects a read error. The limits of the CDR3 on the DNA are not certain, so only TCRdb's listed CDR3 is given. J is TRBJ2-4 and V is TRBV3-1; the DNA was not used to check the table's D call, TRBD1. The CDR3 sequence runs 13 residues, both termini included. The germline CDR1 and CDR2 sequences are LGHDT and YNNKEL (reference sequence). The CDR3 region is CASNQDDGTVSTL.

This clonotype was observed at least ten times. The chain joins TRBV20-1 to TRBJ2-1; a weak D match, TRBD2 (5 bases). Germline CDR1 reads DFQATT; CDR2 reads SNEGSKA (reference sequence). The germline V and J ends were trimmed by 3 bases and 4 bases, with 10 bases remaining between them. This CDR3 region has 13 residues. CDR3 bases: TGCAGTGCTAGCCCGGAGGTGTACAATGAGCAGTTCTTC. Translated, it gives CSASPEVYNEQFF.

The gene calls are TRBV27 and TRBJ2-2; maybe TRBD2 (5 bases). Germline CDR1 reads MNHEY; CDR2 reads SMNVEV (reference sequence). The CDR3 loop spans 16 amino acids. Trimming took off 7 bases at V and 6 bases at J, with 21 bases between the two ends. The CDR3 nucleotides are TGTGCCAGCACCCGGGATACAGTGTTTACCCCCGGGGAGCTGTTTTTT. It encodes CASTRDTVFTPGELFF.

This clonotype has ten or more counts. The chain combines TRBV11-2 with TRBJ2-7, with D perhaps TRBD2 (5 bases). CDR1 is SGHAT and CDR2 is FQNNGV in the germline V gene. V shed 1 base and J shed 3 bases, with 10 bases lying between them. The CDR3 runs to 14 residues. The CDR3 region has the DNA TGTGCCAGCAGCTTAGTGACGGGGAACTACGAGCAGTACTTC. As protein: CASSLVTGNYEQYF.